This TCR beta chain was retrieved from a study of T cells in Graves' hyperthyroidism and ophthalmopathy. Study-wide findings and caveats: The model anticipated ophthalmopathy a median about six months pre-onset.

This clonotype was counted at least ten times. Its specificity is unknown. Losses at the gene ends were 6 bases for V and 4 bases for J; bases not matched to a gene: 8. Germline CDR1 KGHSH, CDR2 LQKENI. This CDR3 has 14 residues. Using 10 ml of fresh peripheral blood, PBMCs were prepared. Amplified TCR beta CDR3 regions came from RNA transcripts. The TCR CDR3 first-round RT-PCR relied on the HTBI primer set. MiXCR, run by TCRdb on the multiplex PCR reads, gives a single entry per CDR3 protein. The sample yields about 500,000 distinct CDR3 sequences, approximately 15% seen once. The sequenced sample was blood. V is TRBV18 and J is TRBJ1-1; 7 bases line up with TRBD1. This clonotype was obtained from a woman in her late teens or twenties with Graves' hyperthyroidism. This CDR3 reads CASSPQGDGTEAFF. CDR3 bases: TGTGCCAGCTCTCCTCAGGGGGATGGCACTGAAGCTTTCTTT.